The 28 T cell receptor beta chains listed next were all sequenced from one sample in a study of CD4 and CD8 cells across lung adenocarcinoma regions. MiXCR, run by TCRdb on the PCR reads, gives a single entry per CDR3 protein. Seen here are tens of thousands of distinct CDR3 sequences, approximately 52% observed once, and the top ten hold 24%. Sequencing used CD8+ T cells from the center of a lung tumor. Receptors originate from a female donor with lung adenocarcinoma. The CD4 and CD8 labels of this study may be unreliable.

About this clonotype: The junction does not match germline at one end; this may be a read error. The rearrangement links TRBV7-2 to TRBJ2-3, with D possibly TRBD2 on 6 matching bases. This CDR3 is built from 14 residues. Germline CDR1 reads SGHTA; CDR2 reads FQGNSA. CDR3 in DNA: TGTGCGGGCATCGGGGGACGTCATCGCTATACCCAGTATTTC. It translates to CAGIGGRHRYTQYF. Filled out from reference TRBV7-2 and TRBJ2-3, the complete variable domain reads GAGVSQSPSNKVTEKGKDVELRCDPISGHTALYWYRQSLGQGLEFLIYFQGNSAPDKSGLPSDRFSAERTGGSVSTLTIQRTQQEDSAVYLCAGIGGRHRYTQYFGPGTRLTVL.

This clonotype is medium-sized within its sample. The chain joins TRBV6-1 to TRBJ2-7, with 10 positions matching TRBD2. The germline gives CDR1 MNHNS, CDR2 SASEGT. V lost 7 bases to trimming and J lost 3 bases; unmatched junction nucleotides: 3. The CDR3 is 13 amino acids. The CDR3 DNA is TGTGCCAGCACTAAGCGGGAGGGCTACGAGCAGTACTTC. Translation: CASTKREGYEQYF.

The V gene is TRBV5-4, the J gene TRBJ2-1; 11 nucleotides agree with TRBD2. Trimming took 4 bases from V and 1 from J; bases not matched to a gene: 7. Germline CDR1 SGHNT, CDR2 YYREEE (reference sequence). The CDR3 loop spans 17 amino acids. The CDR3 coding sequence is TGTGCCAGCAGCCAAACTAGCGGGGGCTTTTCCTACAATGAGCAGTTCTTC. This gives the protein CASSQTSGGFSYNEQFF.

This chain joins TRBV20-1 and TRBJ2-5; 10 bases line up with TRBD1. Trimming took 3 bases from V and 1 from J; bases not matched to a gene: 8. The CDR3 loop spans 16 amino acids. Looked up from germline, CDR1 is DFQATT and CDR2 is SNEGSKA (reference sequence). In DNA form, the CDR3 reads TGCAGTGCTAGTAGAGGGGGGACAGGGGCCCAAGAGACCCAGTACTTC. It translates to CSASRGGTGAQETQYF.

The V and J genes are TRBV6-1 and TRBJ2-7, with no clear D. V was shortened by 5 bases and J by 3 bases, with 11 bases between the two germline ends. Germline CDR1 MNHNS, CDR2 SASEGT. The CDR3 contains 13 residues. The CDR3 loop reads CASSKHSSYEQYF. In DNA, the CDR3 is TGTGCCAGCAGTAAACATAGCAGCTACGAGCAGTACTTC.

The CDR3 DNA reads as TGCGCCAGCAGCAGGACTAGCGGGAGTCGGAATGAGCAGTTCTTC. Its protein is CASSRTSGSRNEQFF. The chain couples TRBV5-1 to TRBJ2-1; 13 bases line up with TRBD2. The CDR3 extends over 15 amino acids. V shed 4 bases, J shed 7 bases, and the junction held 5 bases outside the gene matches. Germline CDR1 and CDR2: SGHRS and YFSETQ.

The count of this clonotype is one. A read error may account for a junction end that differs from germline. The rearrangement uses TRBV12-3 or TRBV12-4 and TRBJ2-3; 9 bases match TRBD2. The CDR3 has 16 residues. The CDR3 loop reads CASSPPRLAGTDTQYF. In DNA form, the CDR3 reads TGTGCCAGCAGTCCACCGAGGCTAGCGGGAACAGATACTCAGTATTTC.

The gene calls are TRBV20-1 and TRBJ2-5; 7 bases align to TRBD1. The last part of the DNA fits TRBJ2-1 better; the J call may be wrong. CDR3 length equals 12 residues. Germline V gene sequence: CDR1 DFQATT, CDR2 SNEGSKA (reference sequence). The CDR3 DNA follows: TGCAGTGGGACAGGCAGCAGGAATGAGCAGTTCTTC. Residues: CSGTGSRNEQFF.

A word on this clonotype: At one end, the junction sequence differs from germline, possibly due to a read error. This chain links TRBV10-1 with TRBJ2-3; 7 bases match TRBD2. Germline CDR1 and CDR2: WNHNN and SYGVQD (reference sequence). The CDR3 extends over 13 amino acids. The CDR3 nucleotides read TGCGCCAGGGGGGGGGGTGACACAGATACTCAGTATTTC. As protein: CARGGGDTDTQYF.

This clonotype is medium-sized within its sample. This chain uses TRBV6-1 with TRBJ2-5; 9 bases align to TRBD2. CDR3 size: 20 residues. Trimming cost V 4 bases and J 3 bases; bases outside gene matches: 21. Germline CDR1 is MNHNS and CDR2 is SASEGT. Here the CDR3 reads CASSALRWADPSGEEETQYF. DNA of the CDR3: TGTGCCAGCAGTGCCCTCAGGTGGGCGGATCCTAGCGGGGAAGAAGAGACCCAGTACTTC.

The chain recombines TRBV27 with TRBJ2-7; D uncertain. With 11 bases removed from V and 9 bases from J, the gap between germline ends came to 17 bases. CDR3 length: 11 residues. The germline V gene encodes CDR1 MNHEY and CDR2 SMNVEV (reference sequence). DNA of the CDR3: TGTGCCCGCGGTGCCAAAGATATGCAGTACTTC. It yields the protein CARGAKDMQYF.

This clonotype was found once. A read error may be the cause here, since a much bigger clone is one base away. The chain has TRBV7-2 and TRBJ2-1, with 9 positions matching TRBD1. Germline values: CDR1 SGHTA, CDR2 FQGNSA. The length of the CDR3 is 12 residues. For the CDR3, the DNA is TGTGCCACTACGGGACAGGGCTACGAGCATTACTTC. Amino acid sequence: CATTGQGYEHYF.

Only a few counts were recorded for this clonotype. The chain employs TRBV19 and TRBJ2-1, with 7 bases matching TRBD2. Trimming removed 9 bases from V and 10 bases from J; junction bases left unmatched: 6. The CDR3 is 11 residues long. CDR1 and CDR2 from the germline V gene are LNHDA and SQIVND (reference sequence). The chain's CDR3 is CASAGGGEQFF. CDR3 DNA sequence: TGTGCCAGCGCCGGGGGAGGGGAGCAGTTCTTC.

In its sample, this clonotype is medium-sized. The chain joins TRBV27 to TRBJ2-7; possibly TRBD2 for D (5 bases). V was shortened by 1 base and J by 0 bases, with 10 bases between the two germline ends. The germline CDR1 and CDR2 sequences are MNHEY and SMNVEV (reference sequence). This CDR3 has 15 amino acids. CDR3 loop: CASSLFPAVSYEQYF. As DNA, the CDR3 is TGTGCCAGCAGTTTATTCCCAGCGGTCTCCTACGAGCAGTACTTC.

The genes are TRBV25-1 and TRBJ2-3; D gene unclear. The DNA end lines up better with TRBJ2-2; the J call may be wrong. Germline V gene lookup returns CDR1 MGHDK and CDR2 SYGVNS. The CDR3 is 14 residues long. The CDR3 bases are TGTGCCAGCAGTGAATACGTGACCACCGGTACGCTGTTTTTT. Its translation is CASSEYVTTGTLFF.

This sequence joins TRBV10-1 and TRBJ2-2, with D maybe TRBD1 (6 bases). The CDR3 is 15 residues long. Per germline, CDR1 WNHNN and CDR2 SYGVQD (reference sequence). The V end was cut by 6 bases, the J end by 1 base, with 12 bases between. CDR3 loop: CASSGEQGNTGELFF. The CDR3 DNA is TGCGCCAGCAGCGGGGAACAGGGGAACACCGGGGAGCTGTTTTTT.

A single count supports this clonotype. An end of the junction differs from the germline gene, which may be a read error. CDR3 in amino acids: CASGGGGWSTETQYF. The CDR3 nucleotides read TGTGCCAGCGGGGGGGGGGGCTGGAGCACAGAGACGCAGTATTTT. The chain joins TRBV6-1 to TRBJ2-3; a weak D match, TRBD2 (7 bases). This CDR3 region has 15 residues. Germline CDR1 MNHNS, CDR2 SASEGT.

The CDR3 protein is CASSVTLTGGHGTF. The CDR3 DNA sequence: TGTGCCAGCAGCGTAACATTGACAGGGGGCCATGGAACCTTC. The V and J genes are TRBV3-1 and TRBJ1-2; 10 bases line up with TRBD1. Germline CDR1 and CDR2: LGHDT and YNNKEL (reference sequence). Losses at the gene ends were 5 bases for V and 14 bases for J; bases not matched to a gene: 14. The length of the CDR3 is 14 residues.

This clonotype is medium-sized in the sample. This chain uses TRBV28 with TRBJ2-1; D not certain. The DNA end lines up better with TRBJ2-7; the J call may be wrong. This CDR3 has 12 residues. The germline V gene has CDR1 MDHEN and CDR2 SYDVKM. Written as DNA, the CDR3 is TGTGCCAGCAGTTCGGGCGAGTACGAGCAGTACTTC. It specifies CASSSGEYEQYF.

This chain links TRBV6-1 with TRBJ2-3; TRBD1 matches at 9 bases. Germline lookup yields CDR1 MNHNS and CDR2 SASEGT. The CDR3 has 15 residues. V lost 7 bases, J lost 6 bases, and 11 bases stayed unmatched. CDR3 nucleotides: TGTGCCAGCAAGGCACAGGGGGCTCGGTTGGATACGCAGTATTTT. Translating gives CASKAQGARLDTQYF.

This clonotype is medium-sized in the sample. The genes are TRBV6-1 and TRBJ2-7; a weak D match, TRBD2 (7 bases). The CDR3 totals 15 residues. V dropped 3 bases and J dropped 5 bases, with 17 bases sitting between them. Looked up from germline, CDR1 is MNHNS and CDR2 is SASEGT. The CDR3 sequence: CASSEGGPVKNEQYF. The CDR3 DNA reads as TGTGCCAGCAGTGAGGGGGGGCCGGTCAAGAACGAGCAGTACTTC.

This clonotype counts as medium-sized. The rearrangement uses TRBV27 and TRBJ2-6; D possibly uses TRBD1 or TRBD2 (5 bases each). Between the trimmed V and J ends, which lost 5 bases and 2 bases, there was a span of 10 bases. The CDR3 contains 15 residues. Per the germline V gene, CDR1 is MNHEY and CDR2 is SMNVEV (reference sequence). The CDR3 here is CASSPMGAGANVLTF. The CDR3 nucleotides read TGTGCCAGCAGTCCAATGGGGGCTGGGGCCAACGTCCTGACTTTC. Supplemented by reference TRBV27 and TRBJ2-6, the full variable domain reads EAQVTQNPRYLITVTGKKLTVTCSQNMNHEYMSWYRQDPGLGLRQIYYSMNVEVTDKGDVPEGYKVSRKEKRNFPLILESPSPNQTSLYFCASSPMGAGANVLTFGAGSRLTVL.

The rearrangement joins TRBV6-1 to TRBJ2-1, with D unclear. The closer fit of TRBJ2-5 to the DNA end suggests the J call may be wrong. The CDR3 consists of 12 residues. Germline V CDR1 and CDR2: MNHNS, SASEGT. CDR3 sequence (DNA): TGTGCCAGTTCGACTGGAGAAGAGACCCAGTACTTC. This gives the protein CASSTGEETQYF.

This chain joins TRBV7-2 and TRBJ2-3, with D possibly being TRBD2 (5 bases). The germline CDR1 and CDR2 sequences are SGHTA and FQGNSA. This CDR3 is built from 13 residues. Trimming removed 2 bases from V and 15 bases from J, with 18 bases in between. The CDR3 protein is CASSLSGGGTGYF. CDR3 DNA sequence: TGTGCCAGCAGCTTAAGCGGTGGCGGAACGGGATATTTT.

The V call is TRBV27, the J call TRBJ2-5, with D possibly TRBD2 on 7 matching bases. Looked up from germline, CDR1 is MNHEY and CDR2 is SMNVEV (reference sequence). V dropped 11 bases and J dropped 11 bases, with 30 bases sitting between them. The CDR3 contains 15 residues. CDR3 DNA: TGTGCCGGGGGGCGCGGGGGCAGGGACCCAGATACGCAGTACTTC. Translated: CAGGRGGRDPDTQYF.

The count of this clonotype is one. This CDR3 is CASSGQGPREKLFF. The CDR3 nucleotides read TGTGCCAGCAGTGGACAGGGTCCAAGGGAAAAACTGTTTTTT. The J gene is TRBJ1-4, the V gene TRBV6-1; 7 nucleotides agree with TRBD1. The CDR3 covers 14 residues. The germline V gene has CDR1 MNHNS and CDR2 SASEGT. The V gene end was trimmed by 4 bases and the J gene end by 8 bases; junction bases not matched to a gene: 7.

This chain uses TRBV25-1 with TRBJ2-2; a possible D gene is TRBD2 (5 bases). The better agreement between TRBJ2-3 and the DNA end casts doubt on the J call. Germline V gene sequence: CDR1 MGHDK, CDR2 SYGVNS. This CDR3 is built from 14 residues. The CDR3 loop reads CASSEYVGTGAQYF. CDR3 DNA: TGTGCCAGCAGTGAATACGTGGGCACCGGGGCGCAGTATTTT.

J is TRBJ2-5 and V is TRBV10-2; the D is unclear. This CDR3 comprises 13 residues. Germline values: CDR1 WSHSY, CDR2 SAAADI. V lost 3 bases and J 0 bases, leaving 5 bases between the germline ends. CDR3 region: CASSDVYQETQYF. The DNA for the CDR3 is TGCGCCAGCAGTGACGTCTACCAAGAGACCCAGTACTTC.